The 27 T cell receptor beta chains in this list originate from one sample, sequenced in a study of metastatic and nonmetastatic thyroid tumors. TCRdb reanalyzed the PCR reads with MiXCR. This repertoire shows some 17,000 clones, 30% to 40% found once; its top ten account for about 15%. Ahead of thyroid surgery, no patient had received treatment of any kind. Sequenced material: tumor tissue. The receptors were gathered from a female donor with papillary thyroid cancer or a benign thyroid nodule (not recorded which). Some clones in this sample may be carry-over from other donors' samples.

Ten or more counts support this clone. This sequence joins TRBV5-4 and TRBJ2-7; D gene uncertain. The CDR3 runs to 14 residues. With 4 bases removed from V and 2 bases from J, the gap between germline ends came to 13 bases. Germline values: CDR1 SGHNT, CDR2 YYREEE (reference sequence). The CDR3 coding sequence is TGTGCCAGCAGCCCCGGACCGCTTCCCTACGAGCAGTACTTC. It translates to CASSPGPLPYEQYF.

This clone was picked up a small number of times. V usage is TRBV5-1 and J usage is TRBJ2-2, with 11 bases matching TRBD2. The germline V gene encodes CDR1 SGHRS and CDR2 YFSETQ. V gave up 6 bases and J gave up 4 bases; unmatched junction bases: 5. The CDR3 is 15 residues long. The CDR3 sequence is CASNLAGGLTGELFF. The CDR3 DNA reads as TGCGCCAGCAACCTAGCGGGGGGCCTCACCGGGGAGCTGTTTTTT. Based on the CDR3 plus reference TRBV5-1 and TRBJ2-2, the full variable domain is KAGVTQTPRYLIKTRGQQVTLSCSPISGHRSVSWYQQTPGQGLQFLFEYFSETQRNKGNFPGRFSGRQFSNSRSEMNVSTLELGDSALYLCASNLAGGLTGELFFGEGSRLTVL.

In its sample, this clone was seen a few times. The chain carries TRBV25-1 and TRBJ2-7; D not certain. Germline CDR1 and CDR2: MGHDK and SYGVNS. Trimming left V 6 bases short and J 3 bases short, with 9 bases between. This CDR3 is 12 amino acids long. The CDR3 here is CASSAQGYEQYF. The CDR3 coding sequence is TGTGCCAGCAGCGCACAAGGCTACGAGCAGTACTTC.

This clone has a handful of counts. The genes are TRBV6-1 and TRBJ1-5; no reliable D call. The germline gives CDR1 MNHNS, CDR2 SASEGT. Between the trimmed V and J ends, which lost 2 bases and 3 bases, there was a span of 5 bases. The CDR3 spans 13 residues. This CDR3 is CASSELANQPQHF. The CDR3 DNA follows: TGTGCCAGCAGTGAATTAGCCAATCAGCCCCAGCATTTT.

This clone was seen ten or more times. This chain joins TRBV6-4 and TRBJ2-1; 8 positions match TRBD2. The CDR3 is made up of 15 amino acids. Per the germline V gene, CDR1 is MRHNA and CDR2 is SNTAGT. V was pared by 9 bases and J by 2 bases, with 9 bases of the junction left unmatched. In DNA form, the CDR3 reads TGTGCCAGTACCGGCGGGGGGCCCACCTACAATGAGCAGTTCTTC. Translating it yields CASTGGGPTYNEQFF.

The chain links TRBV4-2 to TRBJ1-3, with D possibly TRBD1 on 5 matching bases. The V gene lost 1 base and the J gene lost 0 bases, with 7 bases spanning the gap. The CDR3 length is 15 residues. The germline gives CDR1 LGHNA, CDR2 YNFKEQ. The CDR3 nucleotides read TGTGCCAGCAGCCAAGCTCAGGGCTCTGGAAACACCATATATTTT. It is translated as CASSQAQGSGNTIYF.

The rearrangement joins TRBV6-1 to TRBJ2-1; D is unresolved. In germline, CDR1 is MNHNS, CDR2 SASEGT. Trimming took off 6 bases at V and 7 bases at J, with 16 bases between the two ends. CDR3 length: 14 residues. The CDR3 sequence is CASSLPVLANEQFF. The CDR3 DNA sequence: TGTGCCAGCAGCCTACCGGTCCTGGCGAATGAGCAGTTCTTC.

This chain connects TRBV6-2 or TRBV6-3 to TRBJ2-3, with D tentatively TRBD2 (6 bases). V was cut by 11 bases and J by 8 bases, with 14 bases left in between. The CDR3 runs 11 residues. Germline CDR1 reads MNHEY; CDR2 reads SVGEGT. The CDR3, as DNA: TGTGCCGCCGACTCGGGGGTTACGCAGTATTTT. Translating gives CAADSGVTQYF.

By its share, this clone is medium-sized. This CDR3 is also generated by other DNA sequences in the sample. The chain combines TRBV12-3 or TRBV12-4 with TRBJ2-7; tentatively, D is TRBD2 (6 bases). This CDR3 region has 14 residues. The germline V and J ends were trimmed by 5 bases and 6 bases, with 17 bases remaining between them. This CDR3 reads CASSLGSPVIEQYF. The CDR3 DNA reads as TGTGCCAGCAGTCTCGGGAGCCCAGTTATCGAGCAGTACTTC.

The V call is TRBV2, the J call TRBJ1-2; TRBD1 agrees at 7 bases. Germline V gene data show CDR1 as SNHLY and CDR2 as FYNNEI. The CDR3 spans 13 residues. V gave up 3 bases and J gave up 7 bases; unmatched junction bases: 5. The CDR3 here is CASSDMTGFGYTF. The CDR3 coding sequence is TGTGCCAGCAGTGATATGACAGGGTTTGGCTACACCTTC.

This clone showed up just a few times. The V call is TRBV20-1, the J call TRBJ1-6, with TRBD1 as a possible D gene (5 bases). The CDR3 length is 14 residues. Germline V gene lookup returns CDR1 DFQATT and CDR2 SNEGSKA (reference sequence). V lost 3 bases and J lost 5, with 11 bases in between. CDR3 coding DNA: TGCAGTGCTAGGGCGGGACGGGATAATTCACCCCTCCACTTT. Residues: CSARAGRDNSPLHF.

This clone was observed a handful of times. The chain uses TRBV24-1 and TRBJ2-7, with D perhaps matching TRBD1 (6 bases). V was pared by 4 bases and J by 0 bases, with 12 bases between. Germline values: CDR1 KGHDR, CDR2 SFDVKD. The CDR3 runs to 15 residues. The CDR3 here is CATSEARGGSYEQYF. CDR3 nucleotide sequence: TGTGCCACCAGTGAGGCCAGGGGCGGCTCCTACGAGCAGTACTTC.

This clone occurred many times. The sample holds other DNA sequences that translate to the same CDR3. The V gene is TRBV28, the J gene TRBJ2-3; D perhaps matches TRBD2 (5 bases). CDR1 MDHEN and CDR2 SYDVKM come from the germline V gene. V was trimmed by 7 bases and J by 4 bases, leaving 12 bases between them. The CDR3 is 13 residues long. The CDR3 DNA reads TGTGCCAGCATGCCCCCGAGGGCAGATACGCAGTATTTT. Translated, it gives CASMPPRADTQYF.

Sample share makes this clone medium-sized (0.01 to 0.1%). The CDR3 nucleotides read TGTGCCAGCAGTTCCCAACGGGGGCTCTTGGAGCAGTACTTC. It encodes CASSSQRGLLEQYF. The V and J genes are TRBV28 and TRBJ2-7, with D perhaps matching TRBD1 or TRBD2 (6 bases each). CDR1 and CDR2 from the germline V gene are MDHEN and SYDVKM. Deletions cut 4 bases from V and 7 bases from J, with 17 bases between. The CDR3 totals 14 residues.

This clone was seen only a few times. A much larger clone is a single base away; this may be a read error. The identical CDR3 is also encoded by other nucleotide sequences in the sample. The chain joins TRBV29-1 to TRBJ1-1; possible D gene TRBD1, 6 bases. This CDR3 has 13 amino acids. Germline V gene lookup returns CDR1 SQVTM and CDR2 ANQGSEA. The CDR3 coding sequence is TGCAGCGTCGAAGGGGGGGATACCACTGAAGTTTTCTTT. Translation gives CSVEGGDTTEVFF.

The chain links TRBV20-1 to TRBJ1-1, with unresolved D. CDR3 length: 17 amino acids. Germline assignment: CDR1 DFQATT and CDR2 SNEGSKA (reference sequence). V was clipped by 6 bases and J by 0 bases, with 23 bases between them. CDR3 bases: TGCAGTGCCCCTTGGAGTGGGATTTTGACCATGAACACTGAAGCTTTCTTT. Encoded protein: CSAPWSGILTMNTEAFF.

The chain carries TRBV5-4 and TRBJ2-1; D call uncertain. The CDR3 extends over 13 amino acids. V was cut by 0 bases and J by 5 bases, with 6 bases left in between. Germline V gene sequence: CDR1 SGHNT, CDR2 YYREEE (reference sequence). In nucleotides, the CDR3 is TGTGCCAGCAGCTTGGGTAGAAACAATGAGCAGTTCTTC. The encoded protein is CASSLGRNNEQFF.

This chain connects TRBV27 to TRBJ1-4; tentative D call: TRBD1 (5 bases). Trimming left V 0 bases short and J 11 bases short, with 10 bases between. This CDR3 is built from 13 residues. Per the germline V gene, CDR1 is MNHEY and CDR2 is SMNVEV (reference sequence). This CDR3 is CASSLSGGTKLFF. CDR3 coding DNA: TGTGCCAGCAGTTTATCGGGAGGGACCAAACTGTTTTTT.

This clone has a single count. This is likely a read error, given that the CDR3 carries no conserved phenylalanine or tryptophan at its end. CDR3 loop: CASSLAGNGGEYEQYS. The CDR3 nucleotides are TGTGCCAGCAGCTTGGCAGGGAATGGAGGGGAATACGAGCAGTACTCC. The chain uses TRBV5-8 and TRBJ2-7, with D maybe TRBD2 (6 bases). The length of the CDR3 is 16 residues. From germline, CDR1 is SGHTS and CDR2 YDEGEE. The V gene lost 0 bases and the J gene lost 4 bases, with 17 bases spanning the gap.

The chain is built from TRBV19 and TRBJ1-2, with D hard to call. Germline values: CDR1 LNHDA, CDR2 SQIVND (reference sequence). The CDR3 contains 12 residues. V shed 0 bases and J shed 2 bases, with 1 base lying between them. This CDR3 is CASSIENYGYTF. DNA for the CDR3: TGTGCCAGTAGTATAGAGAACTATGGCTACACCTTC.

This clone has a handful of counts. This chain uses TRBV12-3 or TRBV12-4 with TRBJ1-5; no definite D call. This CDR3 comprises 14 residues. Trimming removed 6 bases from V and 3 bases from J, with 12 bases in between. CDR3 sequence: CASRENMNNQPQHF. The CDR3 nucleotides read TGTGCCAGCAGGGAGAACATGAACAATCAGCCCCAGCATTTT.

The chain carries TRBV30 and TRBJ1-6; 8 positions agree with TRBD1. Germline lookup yields CDR1 GTSNPN and CDR2 SVGIG (reference sequence). The V gene end was trimmed by 5 bases and the J gene end by 9 bases; junction bases not matched to a gene: 6. The CDR3 runs 13 residues. In DNA, the CDR3 is TGTGCCTGGTCCTCTGGGACAGGTTCACCCCTCCACTTT. Translated, it gives CAWSSGTGSPLHF.

The chain recombines TRBV11-3 with TRBJ2-3; D might be TRBD1 or TRBD2, each matching 5 bases. Germline values: CDR1 SGHNT, CDR2 YENEEA. The germline V and J ends were trimmed by 5 bases and 7 bases, with 19 bases remaining between them. The CDR3 has 15 residues. The CDR3 DNA follows: TGTGCCAGCAGCACAGGACTGGGGAATCAATATACGCAGTATTTT. Translated, it gives CASSTGLGNQYTQYF.

The V gene is TRBV11-2, the J gene TRBJ2-7, with unresolved D. Trimming took 0 bases from V and 2 from J, leaving 8 bases between them. This CDR3 has 14 residues. Germline V CDR1 and CDR2: SGHAT, FQNNGV. The CDR3 DNA reads as TGTGCCAGCAGCTTAGACGGCACGACCTACGAGCAGTACTTC. Residues: CASSLDGTTYEQYF.

This clone has a single count. The chain couples TRBV7-9 to TRBJ1-5; D unclear. Germline lookup yields CDR1 SEHNR and CDR2 FQNEAQ (reference sequence). V dropped 1 base and J dropped 5 bases, with 6 bases sitting between them. This CDR3 comprises 13 residues. CDR3 protein: CASSLEGDQPQHF. CDR3 nucleotides: TGTGCCAGCAGCTTAGAGGGCGATCAGCCCCAGCATTTT.

This clone rates as medium-sized. The chain couples TRBV6-2 or TRBV6-3 to TRBJ2-1, with D unresolved. V was shortened by 6 bases and J by 4 bases, with 16 bases between the two germline ends. The length of the CDR3 is 15 residues. Looked up from germline, CDR1 is MNHEY and CDR2 is SVGEGT. CDR3 residues: CASSLGPDPYNEQFF. CDR3 DNA sequence: TGTGCCAGCAGCCTCGGACCCGACCCTTACAATGAGCAGTTCTTC.

This chain joins TRBV6-2 or TRBV6-3 and TRBJ1-1; 9 nucleotides align to TRBD1. CDR1 and CDR2 (germline): MNHEY, SVGEGT. With 5 bases clipped from V and 4 bases from J, the junction kept 14 bases outside the gene matches. The CDR3 runs to 17 residues. The CDR3 spells CASSKLPGTGRSTEAFF. The CDR3 DNA follows: TGTGCCAGCAGTAAGCTTCCGGGGACAGGGCGGAGCACTGAAGCTTTCTTT.